Below are 8 T cell receptor beta chains sequenced from a single sample in a study of blood T cells in healthy people across ages. PCR was performed a second time for about 7 to 11 cycles using a sample-barcoded 5' primer and a J-beta primer mix. TCRdb recomputed calls from the 5' RACE reads with MiXCR, one row per CDR3 protein. The table has fewer than 1,000,000 distinct CDR3 sequences, roughly 44% seen once. The sequencing sample was made of blood. These TCRs come from a man aged 60 to 69 in good health.

The V call is TRBV2, the J call TRBJ2-7; D not certain. V lost 5 bases and J lost 7, with 15 bases in between. The germline V gene has CDR1 SNHLY and CDR2 FYNNEI. CDR3 length: 13 residues. CDR3 coding DNA: TGTGCCAGCAGTAGCATCGGCAGCAATGAGCAGTACTTC. It is translated as CASSSIGSNEQYF.

Regarding this clonotype: A much larger clone lies one base from this, so it may be a read error. DNA of the CDR3: TGTGCCAGCAGCTTAGCGGGACCTAATGAAAAACTGTTTTTT. The encoded protein is CASSLAGPNEKLFF. V usage is TRBV7-2 and J usage is TRBJ1-4; weak D call: TRBD1 (5 bases). The CDR3 has 14 residues. Trimming took 0 bases from V and 3 from J, leaving 5 bases between them. Germline V gene lookup returns CDR1 SGHTA and CDR2 FQGNSA. Complete variable domain (other parts from reference TRBV7-2 and TRBJ1-4): GAGVSQSPSNKVTEKGKDVELRCDPISGHTALYWYRQSLGQGLEFLIYFQGNSAPDKSGLPSDRFSAERTGGSVSTLTIQRTQQEDSAVYLCASSLAGPNEKLFFGSGTQLSVL.

The rearrangement uses TRBV7-3 and TRBJ2-7; D is possibly TRBD2 (5 bases). This CDR3 comprises 12 residues. V was trimmed by 4 bases and J by 5 bases, leaving 9 bases between them. CDR1 and CDR2 (germline): SGHTA, FQGTGA. CDR3 coding DNA: TGTGCCAGCAGCTCAGGAGCGGACGAGCAGTACTTC. Its translation is CASSSGADEQYF.

The chain carries TRBV4-1 and TRBJ1-4; D uncertain. The CDR3 covers 13 residues. V was pared by 6 bases and J by 8 bases, with 13 bases between. Germline CDR1 and CDR2: MGHRA and YSYEKL. CDR3 nucleotides: TGCGCCAGCAGTGGGCCGGGAGACGAAAAACTGTTTTTT. It codes for CASSGPGDEKLFF.

This clonotype was counted a few times. The rearrangement joins TRBV6-5 to TRBJ1-1; D unclear. Trimming took 2 bases from V and 1 from J, leaving 5 bases between them. The CDR3 totals 13 residues. Germline assignment: CDR1 MNHEY and CDR2 SVGAGI. CDR3 in amino acids: CASSYNKNTEAFF. CDR3 DNA: TGTGCCAGCAGTTACAACAAGAACACTGAAGCTTTCTTT.

This rearrangement joins TRBV12-3 or TRBV12-4 to TRBJ2-7; D possibly corresponds to TRBD2 (6 bases). Trimming took off 4 bases at V and 10 bases at J, with 23 bases between the two ends. The CDR3 sequence is 15 residues long. The CDR3 loop reads CASSYRDFGNQPQYF. In DNA form, the CDR3 reads TGTGCCAGCAGTTACCGGGACTTCGGCAATCAGCCCCAGTACTTC.

The chain carries TRBV12-3 or TRBV12-4 and TRBJ2-3, with 8 bases that match TRBD2. CDR3 length equals 17 residues. J was trimmed by 2 bases and V by 7 bases; bases with no gene match: 14. The CDR3 loop is CASTRGHRRGATDTQYF. DNA for the CDR3: TGTGCCAGCACCCGGGGTCACCGGCGGGGGGCCACAGATACGCAGTATTTT.

This clonotype came up a few times. This chain uses TRBV28 with TRBJ2-7; D is ambiguous. Per germline, CDR1 MDHEN and CDR2 SYDVKM. The CDR3 is made up of 12 amino acids. Trimming removed 6 bases at V and 3 bases at J, with 9 bases between. CDR3 in DNA: TGTGCCAGCAGCTCATCAATCTACGAGCAGTACTTC. It encodes CASSSSIYEQYF.